The present entry profiles one T cell receptor beta chain with its context. The V end lost 3 bases, the J end lost 4 bases, and 16 bases lay between the germline ends. Germline V lookup: CDR1 SGDLS, CDR2 YYNGEE. The CDR3 runs 15 residues. Per the authors' pipeline: How many nucleated cells were present was estimated from reference gene primer amplification. Profiled with immunoSEQ multiplex PCR; TCRdb holds only in-frame clones, not every one. V and J calls and clone size are given by that table; D and trimming were obtained from the DNA. This table holds 270,000 or so clones, more than 80% found once. These data belong to a study of blood T cell repertoires in COVID-19. Study as a whole: Sites in the United States, Italy and Spain provided acute and convalescent COVID-19 samples. From T cells, B-cell-depleted T cells, or PBMCs came the material, which was cDNA or gDNA.

Sequenced: peripheral blood. The sequence came from a woman in her thirties with active or convalescent COVID-19. The V and J genes are TRBV9 and TRBJ1-2; D might be TRBD1 (5 bases). Written as DNA, the CDR3 is TGTGCCAGCAGCGACTCCTCCGGGGGAGCCTATGGCTACACCTTC. It codes for CASSDSSGGAYGYTF.